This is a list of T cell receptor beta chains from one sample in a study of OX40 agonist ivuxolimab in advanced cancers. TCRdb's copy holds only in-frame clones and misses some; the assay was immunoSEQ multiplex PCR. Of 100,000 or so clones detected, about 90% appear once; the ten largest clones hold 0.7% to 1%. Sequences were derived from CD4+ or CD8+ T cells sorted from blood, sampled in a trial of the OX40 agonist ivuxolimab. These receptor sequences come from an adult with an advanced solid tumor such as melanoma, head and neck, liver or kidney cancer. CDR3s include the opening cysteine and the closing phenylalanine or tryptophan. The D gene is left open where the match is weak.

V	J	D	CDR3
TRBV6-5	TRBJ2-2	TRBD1	CASNRGNTGELFF
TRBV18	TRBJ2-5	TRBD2	CASSPLAGGPVETQYF
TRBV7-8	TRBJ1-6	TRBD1	CASSLVTGDSPLHF
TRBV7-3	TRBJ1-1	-	CASSLDPNTEAFF
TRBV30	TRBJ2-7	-	CAWTLSTGTATYEQYF
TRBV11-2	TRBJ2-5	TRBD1	CASSLGLRTGGKTQYF
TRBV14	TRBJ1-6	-	CASSQGRENSPLHF
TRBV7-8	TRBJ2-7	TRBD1	CASSLTRAGGLDEQYF
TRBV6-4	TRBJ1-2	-	CASSNTGRAYTF
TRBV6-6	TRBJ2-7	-	CASSSAGISIDEQYF
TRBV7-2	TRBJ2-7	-	CASKGEREYF
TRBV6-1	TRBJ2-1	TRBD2	CASTASGRPNEQFF
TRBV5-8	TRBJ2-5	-	CASSWVEETQYF
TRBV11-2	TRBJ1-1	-	CASSFTRGNTEAFF
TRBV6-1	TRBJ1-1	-	CASSEGRASTEAFF
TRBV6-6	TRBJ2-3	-	CASSYSGGLDTQYF
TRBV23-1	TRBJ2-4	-	CASSQLWVRADIQYF
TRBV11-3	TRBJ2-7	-	CASSLAVGYYEQYF
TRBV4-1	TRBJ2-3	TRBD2	CASSQPGLAGETDTQYF
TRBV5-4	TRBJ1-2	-	CAGGRQASSPSYGYTF
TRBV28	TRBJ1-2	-	CASRKGGNGYTF
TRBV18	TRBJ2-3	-	CASSPGQYTQYF
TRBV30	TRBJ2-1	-	CAWSRRGGRRYNEQFF
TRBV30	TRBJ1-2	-	CAWSARVSLANYGYTF
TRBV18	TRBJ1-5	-	CASSPGRELGPQHF
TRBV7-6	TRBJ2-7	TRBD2	CASSGGTSDYEQYF
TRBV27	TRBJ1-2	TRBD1	CASSSLGQGYGYTF
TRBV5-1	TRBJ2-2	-	CASSLKILTINTGELFF
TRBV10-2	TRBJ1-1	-	CASSESRGGEYGTEAFF
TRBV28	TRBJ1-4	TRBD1	CASSSPGQLNEKLFF
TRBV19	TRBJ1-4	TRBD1	CASTRTGKEKLFF
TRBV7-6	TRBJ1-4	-	CASSPSTLTNEKLFF
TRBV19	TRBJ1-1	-	CASSIGFGLRNTEAFF
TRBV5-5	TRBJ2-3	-	CASSRETDTQYF
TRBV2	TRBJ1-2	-	CASSVRFMSVGGYTF
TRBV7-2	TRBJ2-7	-	CASSFTYEQYF
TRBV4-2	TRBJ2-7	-	CASSQVGGPGHSNLNYEQYF
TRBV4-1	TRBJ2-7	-	CASSQDWLAAFSYEQYF
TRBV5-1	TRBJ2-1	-	CASSSYNEQFF
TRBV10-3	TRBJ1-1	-	CAISDWGSQYEAFF
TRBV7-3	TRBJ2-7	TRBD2	CASSLVGTSVSEQYF
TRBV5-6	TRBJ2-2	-	CASSLIRTAGRAGELFF
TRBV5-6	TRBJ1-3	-	CASSRQASGNTIYF
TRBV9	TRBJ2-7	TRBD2	CASSVAGGRAEQYF
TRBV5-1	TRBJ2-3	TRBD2	CASSLRYSGRATDTQYF
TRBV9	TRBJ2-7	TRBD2	CASSVDGGRAYEQYF
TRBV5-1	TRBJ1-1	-	CASSLAREGTNTEAFF
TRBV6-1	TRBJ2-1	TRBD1	CASSTDRGLANEQFF
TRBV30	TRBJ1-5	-	CAWRGPVHNQPQHF
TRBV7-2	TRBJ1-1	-	CASSLVYRQNTEAFF
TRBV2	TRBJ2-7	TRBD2	CASSESGDSYEQYF
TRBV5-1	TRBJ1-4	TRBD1	CASSLAETGWDEKLFF
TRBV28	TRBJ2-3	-	CASSPGSYTQYF
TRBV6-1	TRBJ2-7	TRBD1	CATTPDRGSSYEQYF
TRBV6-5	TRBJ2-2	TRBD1	CASSYGPDRGELFF
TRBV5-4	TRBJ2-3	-	CASSLEAHIDTQYF
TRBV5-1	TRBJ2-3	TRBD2	CASSLAGGGNTDTQYF
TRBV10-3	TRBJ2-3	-	CAISESGGASGTQYF
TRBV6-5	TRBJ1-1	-	CASSYSLRDTEAFF